This is a list of T cell receptor beta chains from one sample in a study of response to subunit inactivated influenza vaccine. MiXCR, applied by TCRdb to the RT-PCR reads, yields one record per CDR3 protein. Here the sample spans 450,000 to 500,000 distinct CDR3 sequences, approximately 9.9% being singletons. Sequenced material: PBMCs from blood, taken roughly 45 days after vaccination. The source of these receptors is a man in his forties or fifties who received an inactivated influenza vaccine. Each CDR3 is given with its conserved first and last residue. The D gene is left open where the match is weak. Clone sizes are given selectively: once, few, many, or a class where the clone is expanded.

D	V	size	J	DNA	CDR3
.	TRBV12-3/TRBV12-4	few	TRBJ2-5	TGTGCCAGCAGTCCCGGGACCGAGGGGGAGACCCAGTACTTC	CASSPGTEGETQYF
TRBD1	TRBV7-6	.	TRBJ1-6	TGTGCCAGCAGCTCACAGGGGGGCTTATATAATTCACCCCTCCACTTT	CASSSQGGLYNSPLHF
.	TRBV20-1	.	TRBJ2-6	TGCAGTGCCCGACAGACTACTGGGGCCAACGTCCTGACTTTC	CSARQTTGANVLTF
.	TRBV7-9	few	TRBJ2-7	TGTGCCAGCAGCTTCATCAACTACGAGCAGTACTTC	CASSFINYEQYF
TRBD2	TRBV20-1	.	TRBJ2-3	TGCAGTGCTAGAATCGCGGGGGGGCATAGGAGTACAGATACGCAGTATTTT	CSARIAGGHRSTDTQYF
.	TRBV7-8	few	TRBJ2-1	TGTGCCAGCAGCTTAGTCCGGGGGCACTACAATGAGCAGTTCTTC	CASSLVRGHYNEQFF
.	TRBV7-2	few	TRBJ2-2	TGTGCCAGCAGCCCTGGACTAAGTGGCACCGGGGAGCTGTTTTTT	CASSPGLSGTGELFF
.	TRBV5-1	.	TRBJ2-2	TGCGCCAGCAGCTTGAATCCCGGGACATCGAACACCGGGGAGCTGTTTTTT	CASSLNPGTSNTGELFF
.	TRBV10-3	.	TRBJ1-1	TGTGCCATCAGTCGACCTGGGAACACTGAAGCTTTCTTT	CAISRPGNTEAFF
TRBD1	TRBV15	few	TRBJ2-7	TGTGCCACCAGCAGGGAAACCTCCCTTGTATCGGACAGGGGGCTATACGAGCAGTACTTC	CATSRETSLVSDRGLYEQYF
TRBD1	TRBV12-3/TRBV12-4	few	TRBJ1-1	TGTGCCAGCATCCCCAGGGGGCAGAGGGCCACTGAAGCTTTCTTT	CASIPRGQRATEAFF
.	TRBV29-1	many	TRBJ2-7	TGCAGCGTCATTGCCCCGGATACTAGCTCCTACGAGCAGTACTTC	CSVIAPDTSSYEQYF
.	TRBV5-1	many	TRBJ2-7	TGCGCCAGCAGTTCATCGGTGGGGTCCTACGAGCAGTACTTC	CASSSSVGSYEQYF
TRBD2	TRBV28	few	TRBJ2-6	TGTGCCAGCAGGGGAGGGGTATCTGGGGCCAACGTCCTGACTTTC	CASRGGVSGANVLTF
TRBD2	TRBV6-5	many	TRBJ2-1	TGTGCCAGCAGTTACCGGACTAGCGGGCCGCGCTCCTACAATGAGCAGTTCTTC	CASSYRTSGPRSYNEQFF
.	TRBV6-2/TRBV6-3	few	TRBJ2-6	TGTGCCAGCAGTTATAAGGGCTCTGGGGCCAACGTCCTGACTTTC	CASSYKGSGANVLTF
TRBD1	TRBV6-1	few	TRBJ2-7	TGTGCCAGCAGCCAGACGACAGGGACCACCTACGAGCAGTACTTC	CASSQTTGTTYEQYF
.	TRBV3-1	few	TRBJ2-6	TGTGCCAGCAGCCAATTAATTTCGGCAGAGACACACTCTGGGGCCAACGTCCTGACTTTC	CASSQLISAETHSGANVLTF
TRBD1	TRBV5-1	few	TRBJ2-3	TGCGCCAGCAGCAGGACAGGGGACCCCACAGATACGCAGTATTTT	CASSRTGDPTDTQYF
.	TRBV3-1	.	TRBJ1-1	TGTGCCAGCTTCCCTACCGGGAAGATCATGAACACTGAAGCTTTCTTT	CASFPTGKIMNTEAFF
TRBD1	TRBV7-3	many	TRBJ2-3	TGTGCCAGCAGCTCCAGACAGGGGCCCGCCGGGGTAGATACGCAGTATTTT	CASSSRQGPAGVDTQYF
TRBD2	TRBV7-2	.	TRBJ2-5	TGTGCCAGCAGCTTTGGCGGGGGGGCGGGGGAGACCCAGTACTTC	CASSFGGGAGETQYF
.	TRBV20-1	many	TRBJ1-1	TGCAGTGCCCTTTCAAGGGACACTGAAGCTTTCTTT	CSALSRDTEAFF
.	TRBV6-2/TRBV6-3	.	TRBJ2-2	TGTGCCAGCAGGCCACGACAGGCTGCTTACACCGGGGAGCTGTTTTTT	CASRPRQAAYTGELFF
TRBD2	TRBV7-6	few	TRBJ2-1	TGTGCCAGCAGCTTAAGAACTAGCGGGGGGCCTATCTCCTACAATGAGCAGTTCTTC	CASSLRTSGGPISYNEQFF
.	TRBV19	few	TRBJ2-7	TGTGCCAGTAGTCATCCGGGGAAGTACGAGCAGTACTTC	CASSHPGKYEQYF
.	TRBV2	.	TRBJ2-1	TGTGCCAGCAGTGAAGAGGTTTTTGTCTACAATGAGCAGTTCTTC	CASSEEVFVYNEQFF
.	TRBV20-1	.	TRBJ1-2	TGCAGTGCTAGAACGGGGGGCGGGATTTCTAACTATGGCTACACCTTC	CSARTGGGISNYGYTF
TRBD1	TRBV24-1	many	TRBJ2-7	TGTGCCACCAGTGATCCTTCGACAGGGGTCTACGAGCAGTACTTC	CATSDPSTGVYEQYF
.	TRBV10-3	many	TRBJ1-4	TGTGCCATCAGTGAGTGGCAGGCAAATGAAAAACTGTTTTTT	CAISEWQANEKLFF
.	TRBV28	few	TRBJ2-3	TGTGCCTGCGGGACTCTGGGTCCAGATACGCAGTATTTT	CACGTLGPDTQYF
.	TRBV6-6	few	TRBJ2-3	TGTGCCAGCAGGGACATAATAAGGGATACGCAGTATTTT	CASRDIIRDTQYF
.	TRBV7-9	few	TRBJ1-1	TGTGCCAGCAGCCCAGGGGTTTCAGGAAACGCTGAAGCTTTCTTT	CASSPGVSGNAEAFF
.	TRBV7-2	.	TRBJ2-3	TGTGCCAGCAGCCAGTACCCAGATACGCAGTATTTT	CASSQYPDTQYF
.	TRBV4-3	few	TRBJ1-2	TGCGCCAGCAGCCCCCGCCCCGGAGGTGGCTACACCTTC	CASSPRPGGGYTF
.	TRBV9	few	TRBJ2-5	TGTGCCAGCAGCGTAGGATGGGGCGGGGAGACCCAGTACTTC	CASSVGWGGETQYF
.	TRBV24-1	.	TRBJ2-1	TGTGCCACCAGTGCATTGACTGAGCAGTTCTTC	CATSALTEQFF
.	TRBV2	few	TRBJ1-2	TGTGCCAGCGGCGAGACAGCCATCTACACCTTC	CASGETAIYTF
TRBD1	TRBV4-1	few	TRBJ1-2	TGCGCCAGCAGCCAAGCCCTACAGGGGAGTAGGGGCTACACCTTC	CASSQALQGSRGYTF
.	TRBV7-6	.	TRBJ1-3	TGTGCCAGCACCCGGACAGCATCTGGAAACACCATATATTTT	CASTRTASGNTIYF
TRBD2	TRBV9	.	TRBJ2-1	TGTGCCAGCAGCGTAGGGGCGGGAGGTTTCTACAATGAGCAGTTCTTC	CASSVGAGGFYNEQFF
TRBD1	TRBV20-1	few	TRBJ1-1	TGCAGTGCCGCGACAGGGTCCCAAGCTTTCTTT	CSAATGSQAFF
.	TRBV3-1	.	TRBJ1-4	TGTGCCAGCAGCCAGCCGGGGGACTGGGAAAAACTGTTTTTT	CASSQPGDWEKLFF
.	TRBV20-1	many	TRBJ2-7	TGCAGTGCTCAACAGGGCTACGAGCAGTACTTC	CSAQQGYEQYF